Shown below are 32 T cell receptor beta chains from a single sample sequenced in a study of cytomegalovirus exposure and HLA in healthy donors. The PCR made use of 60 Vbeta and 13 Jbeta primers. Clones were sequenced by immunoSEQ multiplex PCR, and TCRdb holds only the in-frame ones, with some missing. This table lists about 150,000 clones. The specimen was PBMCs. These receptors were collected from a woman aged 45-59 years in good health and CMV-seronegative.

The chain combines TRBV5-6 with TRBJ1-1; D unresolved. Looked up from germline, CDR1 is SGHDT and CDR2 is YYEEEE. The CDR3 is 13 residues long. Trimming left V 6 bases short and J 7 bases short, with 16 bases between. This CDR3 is CASNLGVWNEAFF. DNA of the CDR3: TGTGCCAGCAACCTGGGAGTTTGGAATGAAGCTTTCTTT.

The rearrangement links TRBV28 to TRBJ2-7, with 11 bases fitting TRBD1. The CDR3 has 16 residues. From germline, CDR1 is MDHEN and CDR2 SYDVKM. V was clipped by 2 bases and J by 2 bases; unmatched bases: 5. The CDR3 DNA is TGTGCCAGCAGTTTAGTGGGGGGACAGGGGGCCTACGAGCAGTACTTC. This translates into CASSLVGGQGAYEQYF.

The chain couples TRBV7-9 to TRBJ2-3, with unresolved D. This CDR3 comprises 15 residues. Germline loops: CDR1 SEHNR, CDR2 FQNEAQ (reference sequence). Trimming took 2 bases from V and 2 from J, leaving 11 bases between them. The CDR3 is CASSLNAQITDTQYF. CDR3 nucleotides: TGTGCCAGCAGCTTAAACGCGCAAATCACAGATACGCAGTATTTT.

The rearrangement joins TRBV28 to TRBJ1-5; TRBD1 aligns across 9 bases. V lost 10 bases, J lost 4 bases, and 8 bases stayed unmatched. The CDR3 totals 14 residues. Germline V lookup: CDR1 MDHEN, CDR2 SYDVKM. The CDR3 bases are TGTGCCAACTCACAGGGGGCAGGGAATCAGCCCCAGCATTTT. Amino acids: CANSQGAGNQPQHF.

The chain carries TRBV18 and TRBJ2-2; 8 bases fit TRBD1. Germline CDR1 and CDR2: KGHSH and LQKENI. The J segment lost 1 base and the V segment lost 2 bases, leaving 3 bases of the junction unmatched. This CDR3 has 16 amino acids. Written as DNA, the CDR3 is TGTGCCAGCTCACCAATTGACAGGGGGAACACCGGGGAGCTGTTTTTT. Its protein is CASSPIDRGNTGELFF.

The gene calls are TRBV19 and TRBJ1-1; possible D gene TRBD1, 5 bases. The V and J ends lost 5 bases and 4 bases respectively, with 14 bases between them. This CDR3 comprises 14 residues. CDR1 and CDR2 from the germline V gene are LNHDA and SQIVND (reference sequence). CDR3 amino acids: CASSLAFRGTEAFF. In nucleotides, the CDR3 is TGTGCCAGTAGTCTGGCCTTTAGGGGCACTGAAGCTTTCTTT.

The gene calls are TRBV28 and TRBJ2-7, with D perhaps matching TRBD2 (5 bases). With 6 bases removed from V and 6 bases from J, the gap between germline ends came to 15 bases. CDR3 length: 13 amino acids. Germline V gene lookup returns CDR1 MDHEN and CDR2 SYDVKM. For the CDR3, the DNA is TGTGCCAGCAGGAGACTACGCGCGTCCGAGCAGTACTTC. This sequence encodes CASRRLRASEQYF.

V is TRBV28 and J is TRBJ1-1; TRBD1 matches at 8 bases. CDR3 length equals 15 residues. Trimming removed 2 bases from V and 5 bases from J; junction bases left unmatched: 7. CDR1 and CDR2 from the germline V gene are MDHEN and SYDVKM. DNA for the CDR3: TGTGCCAGCAGTTTACTGCAGGGGGCGAGGACTGAAGCTTTCTTT. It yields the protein CASSLLQGARTEAFF.

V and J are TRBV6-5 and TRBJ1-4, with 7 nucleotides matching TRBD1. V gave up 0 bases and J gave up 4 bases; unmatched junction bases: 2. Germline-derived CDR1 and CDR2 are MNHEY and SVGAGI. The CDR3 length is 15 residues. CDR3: CASSYSTGRNEKLFF. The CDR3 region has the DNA TGTGCCAGCAGTTACTCGACAGGGCGTAATGAAAAACTGTTTTTT.

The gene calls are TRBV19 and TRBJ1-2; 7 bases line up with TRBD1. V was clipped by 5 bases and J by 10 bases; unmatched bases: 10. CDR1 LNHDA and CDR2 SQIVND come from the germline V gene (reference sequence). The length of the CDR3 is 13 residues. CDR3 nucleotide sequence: TGTGCCAGTAGTGCCGGGACAGTCTTAGACTACACCTTC. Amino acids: CASSAGTVLDYTF.

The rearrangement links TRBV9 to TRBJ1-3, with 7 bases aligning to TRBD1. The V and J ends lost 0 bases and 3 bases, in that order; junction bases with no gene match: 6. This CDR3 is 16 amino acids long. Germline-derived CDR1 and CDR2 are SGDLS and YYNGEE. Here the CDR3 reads CASSVGTGDVGNTIYF. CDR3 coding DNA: TGTGCCAGCAGCGTAGGAACAGGGGATGTTGGAAACACCATATATTTT.

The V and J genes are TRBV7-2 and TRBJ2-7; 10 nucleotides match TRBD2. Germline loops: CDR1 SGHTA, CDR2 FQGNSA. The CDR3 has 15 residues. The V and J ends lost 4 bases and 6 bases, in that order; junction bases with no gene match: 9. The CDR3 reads CASSSRGAGGFEQYF. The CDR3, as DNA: TGTGCCAGCAGCTCTAGGGGAGCGGGGGGGTTCGAGCAGTACTTC.

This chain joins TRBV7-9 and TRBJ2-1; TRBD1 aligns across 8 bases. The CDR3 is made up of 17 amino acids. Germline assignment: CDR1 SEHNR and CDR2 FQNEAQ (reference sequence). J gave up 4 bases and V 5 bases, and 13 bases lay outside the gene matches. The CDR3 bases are TGTGCCAGCAGCCCTGGACAGGGAAGGTCATCTTACAATGAGCAGTTCTTC. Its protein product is CASSPGQGRSSYNEQFF. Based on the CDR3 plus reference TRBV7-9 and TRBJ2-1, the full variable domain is DTGVSQNPRHKITKRGQNVTFRCDPISEHNRLYWYRQTLGQGPEFLTYFQNEAQLEKSRLLSDRFSAERPKGSFSTLEIQRTEQGDSAMYLCASSPGQGRSSYNEQFFGPGTRLTVL.

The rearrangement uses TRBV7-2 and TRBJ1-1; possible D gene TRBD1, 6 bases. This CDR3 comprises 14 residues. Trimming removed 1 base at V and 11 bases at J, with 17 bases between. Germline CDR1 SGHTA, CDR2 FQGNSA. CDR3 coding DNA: TGTGCCAGCAGCTTAGGAAGAGCGGGGGGCGACGCTTTCTTT. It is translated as CASSLGRAGGDAFF.

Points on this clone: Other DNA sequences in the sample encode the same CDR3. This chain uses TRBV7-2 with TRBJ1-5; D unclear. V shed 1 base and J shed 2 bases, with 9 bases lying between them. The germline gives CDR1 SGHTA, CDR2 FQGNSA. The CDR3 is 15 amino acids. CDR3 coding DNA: TGTGCCAGCAGCTTAGTAGGCGGAGGCAATCAGCCCCAGCATTTT. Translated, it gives CASSLVGGGNQPQHF.

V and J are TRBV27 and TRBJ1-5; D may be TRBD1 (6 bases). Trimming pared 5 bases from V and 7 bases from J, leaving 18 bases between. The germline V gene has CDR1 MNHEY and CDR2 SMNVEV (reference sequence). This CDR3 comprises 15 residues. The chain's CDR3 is CASSTTGRVGQPQHF. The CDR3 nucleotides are TGTGCCAGCAGTACAACAGGGAGAGTAGGGCAGCCCCAGCATTTT.

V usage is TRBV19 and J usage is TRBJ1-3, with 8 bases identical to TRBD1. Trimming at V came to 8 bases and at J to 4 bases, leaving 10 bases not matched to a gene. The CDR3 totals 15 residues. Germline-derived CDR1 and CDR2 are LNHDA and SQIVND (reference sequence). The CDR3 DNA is TGTGCCAGTTCCCTACAGGGGGGATTGGGAAACACCATATATTTT. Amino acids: CASSLQGGLGNTIYF.

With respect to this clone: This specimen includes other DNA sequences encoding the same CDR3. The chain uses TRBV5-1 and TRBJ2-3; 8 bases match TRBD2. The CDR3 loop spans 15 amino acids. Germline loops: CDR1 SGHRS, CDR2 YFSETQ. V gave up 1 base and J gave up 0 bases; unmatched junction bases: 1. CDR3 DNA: TGCGCCAGCAGCTTGACTAGCGGTAGCACAGATACGCAGTATTTT. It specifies CASSLTSGSTDTQYF.

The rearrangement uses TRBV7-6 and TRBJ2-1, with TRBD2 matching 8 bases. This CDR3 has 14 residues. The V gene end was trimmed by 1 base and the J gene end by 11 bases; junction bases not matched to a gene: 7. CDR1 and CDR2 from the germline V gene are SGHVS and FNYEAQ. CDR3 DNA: TGTGCCAGCAGCTTAGGGCGGGGGGCTAGCCAGCAGTTCTTC. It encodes CASSLGRGASQQFF.

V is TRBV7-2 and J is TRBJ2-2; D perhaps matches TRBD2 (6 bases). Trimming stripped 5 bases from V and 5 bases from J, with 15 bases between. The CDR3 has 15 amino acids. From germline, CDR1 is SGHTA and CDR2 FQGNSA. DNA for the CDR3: TGTGCCAGCAGCCGAGACCTAGCGAGGACCGGGGAGCTGTTTTTT. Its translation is CASSRDLARTGELFF.

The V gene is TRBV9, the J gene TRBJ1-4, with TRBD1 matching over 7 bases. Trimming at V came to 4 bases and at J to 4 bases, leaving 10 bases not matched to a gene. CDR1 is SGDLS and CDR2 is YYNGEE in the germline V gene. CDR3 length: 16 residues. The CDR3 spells CASSRSQGDVNEKLFF. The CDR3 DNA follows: TGTGCCAGCAGCAGATCCCAGGGGGACGTTAATGAAAAACTGTTTTTT.

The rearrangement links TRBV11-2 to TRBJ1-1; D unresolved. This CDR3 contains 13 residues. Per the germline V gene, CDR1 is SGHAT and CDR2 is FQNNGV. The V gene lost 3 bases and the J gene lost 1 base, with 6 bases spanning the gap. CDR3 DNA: TGTGCCAGCAGCTTTACACCGAACACTGAAGCTTTCTTT. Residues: CASSFTPNTEAFF.

The CDR3 nucleotides are TGTGCCAGCAGGCACACCGGGACTGGGACTCGCAATCAGCCCCAGCATTTT. Its translation is CASRHTGTGTRNQPQHF. The chain combines TRBV28 with TRBJ1-5; possible D gene TRBD1, 5 bases. V lost 6 bases and J 2 bases, leaving 20 bases between the germline ends. The CDR3 has 17 residues. The germline CDR1 and CDR2 sequences are MDHEN and SYDVKM.

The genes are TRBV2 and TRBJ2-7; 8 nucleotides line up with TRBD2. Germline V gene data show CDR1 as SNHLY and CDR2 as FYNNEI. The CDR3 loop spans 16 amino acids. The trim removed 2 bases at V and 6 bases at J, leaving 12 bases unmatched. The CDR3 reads CASSENMGLVGGEQYF. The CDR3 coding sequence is TGTGCCAGCAGTGAAAACATGGGACTAGTCGGTGGCGAGCAGTACTTC.

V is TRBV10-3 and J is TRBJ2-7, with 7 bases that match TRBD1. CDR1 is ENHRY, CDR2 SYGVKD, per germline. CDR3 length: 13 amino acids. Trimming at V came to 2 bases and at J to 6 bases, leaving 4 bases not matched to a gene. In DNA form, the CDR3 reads TGTGCCATCAGTGAGGACAGGGAAGGCGAGCAGTACTTC. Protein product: CAISEDREGEQYF.

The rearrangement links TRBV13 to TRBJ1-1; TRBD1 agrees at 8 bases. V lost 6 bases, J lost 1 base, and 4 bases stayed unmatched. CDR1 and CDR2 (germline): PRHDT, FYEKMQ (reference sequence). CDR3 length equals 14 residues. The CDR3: CASRPGQGNTEAFF. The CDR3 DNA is TGTGCCAGCAGGCCTGGACAGGGGAACACTGAAGCTTTCTTT. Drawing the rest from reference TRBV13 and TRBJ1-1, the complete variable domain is AAGVIQSPRHLIKEKRETATLKCYPIPRHDTVYWYQQGPGQDPQFLISFYEKMQSDKGSIPDRFSAQQFSDYHSELNMSSLELGDSALYFCASRPGQGNTEAFFGQGTRLTVV.

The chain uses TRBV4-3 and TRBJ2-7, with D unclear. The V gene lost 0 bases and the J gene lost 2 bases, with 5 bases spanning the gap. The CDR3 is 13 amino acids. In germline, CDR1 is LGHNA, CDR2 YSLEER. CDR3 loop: CASSQDTAYEQYF. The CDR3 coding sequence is TGCGCCAGCAGCCAAGATACGGCCTACGAGCAGTACTTC.

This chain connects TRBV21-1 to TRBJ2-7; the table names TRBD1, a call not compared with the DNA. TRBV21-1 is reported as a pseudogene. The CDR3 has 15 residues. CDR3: CASSSGDRGWYEQYF. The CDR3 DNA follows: TGTGCCAGCAGCTCCGGGGACAGGGGATGGTACGAGCAGTACTTC.

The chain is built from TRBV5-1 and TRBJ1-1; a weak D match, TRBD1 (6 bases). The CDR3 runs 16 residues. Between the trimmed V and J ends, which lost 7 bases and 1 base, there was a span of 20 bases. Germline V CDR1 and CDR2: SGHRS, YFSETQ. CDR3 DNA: TGCGCCAGCGCGCGAGTGGGGGGGCGACAGAACACTGAAGCTTTCTTT. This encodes CASARVGGRQNTEAFF.

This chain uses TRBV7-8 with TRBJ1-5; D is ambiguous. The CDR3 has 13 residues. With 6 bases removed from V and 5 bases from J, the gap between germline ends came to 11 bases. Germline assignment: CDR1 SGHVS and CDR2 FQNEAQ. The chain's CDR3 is CASRAGSDQPQHF. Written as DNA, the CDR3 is TGTGCCAGCAGGGCCGGGTCGGATCAGCCCCAGCATTTT. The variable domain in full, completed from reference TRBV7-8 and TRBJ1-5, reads GAGVSQSPRYKVAKRGQDVALRCDPISGHVSLFWYQQALGQGPEFLTYFQNEAQLDKSGLPSDRFFAERPEGSVSTLKIQRTQQEDSAVYLCASRAGSDQPQHFGDGTRLSIL.

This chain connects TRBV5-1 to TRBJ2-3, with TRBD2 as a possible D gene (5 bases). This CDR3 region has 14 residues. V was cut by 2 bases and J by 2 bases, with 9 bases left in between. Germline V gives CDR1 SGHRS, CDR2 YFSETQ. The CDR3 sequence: CASSFWEFTDTQYF. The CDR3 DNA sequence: TGCGCCAGCAGCTTTTGGGAGTTCACAGATACGCAGTATTTT.

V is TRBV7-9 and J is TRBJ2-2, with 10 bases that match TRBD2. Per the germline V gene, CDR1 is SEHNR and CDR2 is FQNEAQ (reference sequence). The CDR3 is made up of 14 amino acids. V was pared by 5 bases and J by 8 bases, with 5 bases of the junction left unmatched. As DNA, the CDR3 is TGTGCCAGCAGCCAGGGGACTAGCGATGGGGAGCTGTTTTTT. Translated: CASSQGTSDGELFF.